These 4 T cell receptor beta chains were all obtained from the same sample, sequenced in a study of T cell changes during pregnancy in multiple sclerosis. TCRdb's table, derived via immunoSEQ multiplex PCR, lists solely in-frame clones and lacks some. Here the sample spans approximately 90,000 clones, 85% to 95% being singletons. Sample: peripheral blood, taken in the third trimester of pregnancy. These receptors came from a female donor with multiple sclerosis, enrolled in a pregnancy study.

The gene calls are TRBV19 and TRBJ2-7, with a tentative D call TRBD1 (5 bases). V gave up 4 bases and J gave up 2 bases, with 9 bases separating them. CDR1 is LNHDA and CDR2 is SQIVND in the germline V gene (reference sequence). This CDR3 has 13 residues. The CDR3 DNA reads as TGTGCCAGTAGTACTGGACACCCCTACGAGCAGTACTTC. It translates to CASSTGHPYEQYF.

V and J are TRBV27 and TRBJ2-7, with 10 bases lining up with TRBD2. The CDR3 is 15 amino acids. V lost 2 bases and J lost 4; bases outside the gene matches: 5. The germline CDR1 and CDR2 sequences are MNHEY and SMNVEV (reference sequence). CDR3 loop: CASSLASGSVYEQYF. The CDR3 DNA follows: TGTGCCAGCAGTTTAGCTAGCGGGAGTGTTTACGAGCAGTACTTC.

The V and J genes are TRBV2 and TRBJ2-3; tentative D call: TRBD2 (6 bases). The CDR3 sequence is 14 residues long. The germline V gene encodes CDR1 SNHLY and CDR2 FYNNEI. Deletions cut 6 bases from V and 4 bases from J, with 14 bases between. The CDR3 DNA reads as TGTGCCAGCAGCTTACGGAGGGGTCCAGATACGCAGTATTTT. It translates to CASSLRRGPDTQYF.

The chain employs TRBV29-1 and TRBJ2-2, with D possibly being TRBD1 (6 bases). Deletions cut 4 bases from V and 1 base from J, with 7 bases between. CDR1 is SQVTM and CDR2 is ANQGSEA in the germline V gene. The CDR3 is 13 amino acids. The chain's CDR3 is CSVGGRNTGELFF. The CDR3 DNA follows: TGCAGCGTTGGGGGGCGGAACACCGGGGAGCTGTTTTTT.